The present entry profiles one T cell receptor beta chain with its context. Its antigen is unidentified. Per germline, CDR1 MGHRA and CDR2 YSYEKL. Germline trimming cut 6 bases from V and 4 bases from J; bases unmatched to any gene: 4. The CDR3 runs 15 residues. The data stem from a study of cytomegalovirus exposure and HLA in healthy donors. Study-wide findings and caveats: Using the classifier, cytomegalovirus status was reportedly diagnosed with high specificity and sensitivity. Sequence variants that were highly shared formed a cluster that was likely a sequencing artifact.

The PCR employed 60 Vbeta primers together with 13 Jbeta primers. TCRdb's copy holds only in-frame clones and misses some; the assay was immunoSEQ multiplex PCR. The repertoire has more than 90,000 clones, more than 80% of them found once; the top ten carry about 3.6%. Sequencing was done on a sample of PBMCs. This sequence originates from a man younger than 45 in good health and CMV-seronegative. The chain recombines TRBV4-1 with TRBJ2-3; the match to TRBD2 covers 13 bases. The CDR3 DNA is TGCGCCAGCAGACTACTAGCGGGGGGGCCAGATACGCAGTATTTT. Its translation is CASRLLAGGPDTQYF.